Listed below are T cell receptor beta chains from one sample, sequenced in a study of blood T cell repertoires in COVID-19. TCRdb's copy holds only in-frame clones and misses some; the assay was immunoSEQ multiplex PCR. In the table there are about half a million clones, approximately 83% of which are singletons. The sample comprised peripheral blood. The source is a human donor in a cohort sampled during active COVID-19. Each CDR3 is given without its conserved first and last residue.

V gene: TRBV20-1; J gene: TRBJ2-1; CDR3 protein: SASGSAGSREEQF
V gene: TRBV3-1/TRBV3-2; J gene: TRBJ2-7; CDR3 protein: ASSQGFRSYEQY
V gene: TRBV30; J gene: TRBJ2-5; CDR3 protein: AWSKGVPETQY
V gene: TRBV7-2; J gene: TRBJ2-7; CDR3 protein: ASSLGQGGAYEQY
V gene: TRBV2; J gene: TRBJ2-1; CDR3 protein: ASIGTSLGNEQF
V gene: TRBV10-3; J gene: TRBJ1-2; CDR3 protein: AISGLQGNYGYT
V gene: TRBV7-3; J gene: TRBJ2-3; CDR3 protein: ASSLKGADVADTQY
V gene: TRBV6-5; J gene: TRBJ2-2; CDR3 protein: ASRWGTANTGELF
V gene: TRBV5-6; J gene: TRBJ2-5; CDR3 protein: ASSYDSGRKTQY
V gene: TRBV11-2; J gene: TRBJ1-1; CDR3 protein: ASSFQGGTEAF